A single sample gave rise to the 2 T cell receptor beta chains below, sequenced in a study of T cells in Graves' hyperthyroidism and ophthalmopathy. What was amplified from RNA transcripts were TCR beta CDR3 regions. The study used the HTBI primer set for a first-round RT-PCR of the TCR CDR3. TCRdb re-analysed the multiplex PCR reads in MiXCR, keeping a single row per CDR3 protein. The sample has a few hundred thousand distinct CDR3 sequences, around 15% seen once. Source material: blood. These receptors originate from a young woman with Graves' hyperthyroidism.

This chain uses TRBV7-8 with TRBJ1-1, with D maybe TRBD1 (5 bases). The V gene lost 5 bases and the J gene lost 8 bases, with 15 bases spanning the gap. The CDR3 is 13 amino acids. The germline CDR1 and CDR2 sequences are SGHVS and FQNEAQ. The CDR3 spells CASSQSRDLEAFF. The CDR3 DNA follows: TGTGCCAGCAGCCAGAGCCGGGACCTCGAAGCTTTCTTT.

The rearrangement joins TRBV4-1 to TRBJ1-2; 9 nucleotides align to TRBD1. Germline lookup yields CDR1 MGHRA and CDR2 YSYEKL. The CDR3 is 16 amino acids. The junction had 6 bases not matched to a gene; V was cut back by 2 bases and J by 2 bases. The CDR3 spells CASSQPTGGRNYGYTF. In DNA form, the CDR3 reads TGCGCCAGCAGCCAACCCACAGGGGGCCGGAACTATGGCTACACCTTC.